These 9 T cell receptor beta chains were sequenced from one sample in a study of cytomegalovirus exposure and HLA in healthy donors. Primers included in the PCR were 60 Vbeta and 13 Jbeta primers. Clones were read by immunoSEQ multiplex PCR, and TCRdb kept only the in-frame ones, dropping some. Of 90,000 or so clones listed, roughly four fifths are singletons. Sample: PBMCs. The source is a young man in good health and CMV-seropositive.

The rearrangement uses TRBV2 and TRBJ2-2, with a tentative D call TRBD2 (5 bases). Trimming left V 6 bases short and J 6 bases short, with 11 bases between. Germline V lookup: CDR1 SNHLY, CDR2 FYNNEI. The CDR3 spans 13 residues. CDR3 DNA sequence: TGTGCCAGCAGGGGGAGTTTCGCCGGGGAGCTGTTTTTT. It specifies CASRGSFAGELFF.

This clone was picked up a small number of times. The rearrangement links TRBV4-3 to TRBJ2-1; D might be TRBD1 (5 bases). Germline V gene sequence: CDR1 LGHNA, CDR2 YSLEER. This CDR3 contains 14 residues. V lost 5 bases and J lost 3, with 11 bases in between. The DNA for the CDR3 is TGCGCCAGCAGCGATCAGGGCAACTACAATGAGCAGTTCTTC. Translation gives CASSDQGNYNEQFF.

V and J are TRBV13 and TRBJ2-7; D gene uncertain. Trimming left V 4 bases short and J 0 bases short, with 10 bases between. The germline CDR1 and CDR2 sequences are PRHDT and FYEKMQ (reference sequence). The CDR3 contains 14 residues. This CDR3 reads CASSSPVNSYEQYF. DNA of the CDR3: TGTGCCAGCAGCTCCCCAGTGAACTCCTACGAGCAGTACTTC.

V gene TRBV5-4 combines with J gene TRBJ2-5; TRBD2 aligns across 7 bases. The V segment lost 2 bases and the J segment 4 bases; nucleotides outside the gene matches: 8. This CDR3 comprises 15 residues. Germline-derived CDR1 and CDR2 are SGHNT and YYREEE (reference sequence). The CDR3 here is CASSFSGNGVETQYF. CDR3 bases: TGTGCCAGCAGCTTCAGCGGGAATGGAGTAGAGACCCAGTACTTC.

V is TRBV7-6 and J is TRBJ2-3; 11 bases map to TRBD2. CDR3 size: 20 residues. Germline CDR1 and CDR2: SGHVS and FNYEAQ. Unmatched junction bases numbered 12, after V lost 0 bases and J lost 1 base. CDR3 amino acids: CASSLALGSGRAGGTDTQYF. The CDR3 DNA reads TGTGCCAGCAGCTTAGCTCTGGGTAGCGGGAGGGCCGGGGGCACAGATACGCAGTATTTT.

This chain connects TRBV27 to TRBJ2-6; 11 nucleotides align to TRBD1. Germline loops: CDR1 MNHEY, CDR2 SMNVEV (reference sequence). There are 17 residues in the CDR3. V shed 6 bases, J shed 0 bases, and the junction held 4 bases outside the gene matches. CDR3 DNA sequence: TGTGCCAGCAGGGGGACAGGGGGACACTCTGGGGCCAACGTCCTGACTTTC. Protein: CASRGTGGHSGANVLTF.

This chain joins TRBV28 and TRBJ1-5, with no clear D. Trimming removed 2 bases at V and 4 bases at J, with 15 bases between. Germline V gene data show CDR1 as MDHEN and CDR2 as SYDVKM. This CDR3 has 16 amino acids. CDR3 bases: TGTGCCAGCAGTTTACAATTCCAGGTGAAAAATCAGCCCCAGCATTTT. Protein: CASSLQFQVKNQPQHF.

This clone was counted a few times. V gene TRBV10-2 combines with J gene TRBJ1-2, with 8 bases identical to TRBD1. The J segment lost 9 bases and the V segment lost 6 bases, leaving 12 bases of the junction unmatched. The CDR3 length is 14 residues. Germline lookup yields CDR1 WSHSY and CDR2 SAAADI. CDR3 sequence (DNA): TGCGCCAGCAGCGGACAGGGTCCCAGGGAAAGCTACACCTTC. It yields the protein CASSGQGPRESYTF.

This rearrangement joins TRBV10-1 to TRBJ2-4; D is perhaps TRBD2 (5 bases). The CDR3 is 13 residues long. The V and J ends lost 3 bases and 3 bases respectively, with 6 bases between them. Looked up from germline, CDR1 is WNHNN and CDR2 is SYGVQD (reference sequence). The CDR3 DNA follows: TGCGCCAGCAGTGATCGGGGCAAAAACATTCAGTACTTC. As protein: CASSDRGKNIQYF.